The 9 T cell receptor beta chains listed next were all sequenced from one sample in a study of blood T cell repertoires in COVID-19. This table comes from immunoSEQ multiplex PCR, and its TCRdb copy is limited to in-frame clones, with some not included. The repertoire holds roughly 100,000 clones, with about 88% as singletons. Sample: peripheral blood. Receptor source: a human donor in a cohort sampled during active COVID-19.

CDR3 nucleotides: TGTGCCAGCAGTGAGACAGGGGCGAGAGGCTACACCTTC. Encoded protein: CASSETGARGYTF. The rearrangement joins TRBV6-1 to TRBJ1-2; 8 bases match TRBD1. CDR1 and CDR2 (germline): MNHNS, SASEGT. This CDR3 is 13 amino acids long. J gave up 8 bases and V 3 bases, and 5 bases lay outside the gene matches.

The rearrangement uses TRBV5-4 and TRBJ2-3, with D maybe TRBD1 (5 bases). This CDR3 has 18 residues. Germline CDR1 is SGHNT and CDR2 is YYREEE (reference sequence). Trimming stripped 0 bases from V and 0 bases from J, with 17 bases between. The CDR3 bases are TGTGCCAGCAGCTTGGGGGGCCCGGGCTTACCTAGCACAGATACGCAGTATTTT. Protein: CASSLGGPGLPSTDTQYF.

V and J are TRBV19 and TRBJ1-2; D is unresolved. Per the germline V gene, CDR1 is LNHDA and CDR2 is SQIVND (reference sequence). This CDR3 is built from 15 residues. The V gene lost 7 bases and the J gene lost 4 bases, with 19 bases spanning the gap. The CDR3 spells CASTPLPEGGYGYTF. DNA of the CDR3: TGTGCCAGTACCCCCCTCCCGGAGGGCGGCTATGGCTACACCTTC.

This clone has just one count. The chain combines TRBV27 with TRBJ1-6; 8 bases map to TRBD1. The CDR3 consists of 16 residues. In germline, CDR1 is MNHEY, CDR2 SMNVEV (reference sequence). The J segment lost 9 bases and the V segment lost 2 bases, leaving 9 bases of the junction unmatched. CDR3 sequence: CASSLQQGVFSSPLHF. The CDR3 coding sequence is TGTGCCAGCAGTTTACAACAGGGGGTTTTTAGTTCACCCCTCCACTTT.

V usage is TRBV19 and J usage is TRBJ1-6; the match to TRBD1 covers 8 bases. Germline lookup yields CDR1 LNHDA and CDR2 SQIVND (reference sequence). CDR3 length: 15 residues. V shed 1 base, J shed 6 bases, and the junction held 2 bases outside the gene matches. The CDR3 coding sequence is TGTGCCAGTAGTATAGGGACAGGGCGTAATTCACCCCTCCACTTT. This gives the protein CASSIGTGRNSPLHF.

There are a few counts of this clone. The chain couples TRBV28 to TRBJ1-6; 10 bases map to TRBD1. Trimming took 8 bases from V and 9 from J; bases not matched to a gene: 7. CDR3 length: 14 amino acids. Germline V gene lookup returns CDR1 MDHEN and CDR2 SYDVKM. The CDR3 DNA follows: TGTGCCAGCCGAGGGACAGGGGAGGGTTCACCCCTCCACTTT. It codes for CASRGTGEGSPLHF.

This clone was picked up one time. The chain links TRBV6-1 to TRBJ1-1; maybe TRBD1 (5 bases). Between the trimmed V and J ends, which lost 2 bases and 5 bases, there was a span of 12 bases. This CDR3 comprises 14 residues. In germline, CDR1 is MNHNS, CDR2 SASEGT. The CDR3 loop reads CASSEPGGSTEAFF. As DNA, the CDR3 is TGTGCCAGCAGTGAACCGGGGGGGAGTACTGAAGCTTTCTTT.

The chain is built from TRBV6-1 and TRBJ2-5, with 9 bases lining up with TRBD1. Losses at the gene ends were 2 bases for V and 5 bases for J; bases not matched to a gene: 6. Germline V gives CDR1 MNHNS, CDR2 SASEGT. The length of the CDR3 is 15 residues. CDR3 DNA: TGTGCCAGCAGTGAAACAGGGGGCGCTTGGGAGACCCAGTACTTC. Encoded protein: CASSETGGAWETQYF.

In nucleotides, the CDR3 is TGCGCCAGCAGCGGGGCCGGGACAGGGATCGGTACGCAGTATTTT. This translates into CASSGAGTGIGTQYF. The chain recombines TRBV5-1 with TRBJ2-3, with 9 bases matching TRBD1. J lost 8 bases, V lost 4 bases, and 11 bases had no gene match. Per the germline V gene, CDR1 is SGHRS and CDR2 is YFSETQ. The CDR3 loop spans 15 amino acids. Full variable domain (remainder filled in from reference TRBV5-1 and TRBJ2-3): KAGVTQTPRYLIKTRGQQVTLSCSPISGHRSVSWYQQTPGQGLQFLFEYFSETQRNKGNFPGRFSGRQFSNSRSEMNVSTLELGDSALYLCASSGAGTGIGTQYFGPGTRLTVL.